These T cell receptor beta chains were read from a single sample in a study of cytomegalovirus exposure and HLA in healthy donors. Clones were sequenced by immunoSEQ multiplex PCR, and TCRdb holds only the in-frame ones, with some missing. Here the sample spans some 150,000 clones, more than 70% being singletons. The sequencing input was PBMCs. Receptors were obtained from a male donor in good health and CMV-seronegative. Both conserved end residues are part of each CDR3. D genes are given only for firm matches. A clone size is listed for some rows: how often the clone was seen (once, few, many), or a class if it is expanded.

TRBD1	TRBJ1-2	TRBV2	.	TGTGCCAGCGGCGGGGACAGGGGGCAAGGCTACACCTTC	CASGGDRGQGYTF
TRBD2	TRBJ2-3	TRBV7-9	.	TGTGCCAGCAGCCCTAGCGGGGGGCTTCGCACAGATACGCAGTATTTT	CASSPSGGLRTDTQYF
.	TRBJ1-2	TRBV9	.	TGTGCCAGCAGCGTAGGCGGGACGCTCGAATTTGCCGGGGCTAACTATGGCTACACCTTC	CASSVGGTLEFAGANYGYTF
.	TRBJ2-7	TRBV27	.	TGTGCCAGCAGTCCGAATATAAGAGGCTACGAGCAGTACTTC	CASSPNIRGYEQYF
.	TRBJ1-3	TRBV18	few	TGTGCCAGCTCACCACAGAGCTCTGGAAACACCATATATTTT	CASSPQSSGNTIYF
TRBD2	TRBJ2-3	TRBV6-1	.	TGTGCCAGCATGTCAGGGACTACAAAAGATACGCAGTATTTT	CASMSGTTKDTQYF
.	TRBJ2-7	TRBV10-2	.	TGCGCCAGCGCGCCGGACTACCAAATGGGGGAGCAGTACTTC	CASAPDYQMGEQYF
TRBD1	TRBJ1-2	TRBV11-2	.	TGTGCCAGCAGCTTAGGACAGGGAAACTATGGCTACACCTTC	CASSLGQGNYGYTF
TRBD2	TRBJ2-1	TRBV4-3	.	TGCGCCAGCAGCCAAGATATTAAGCGGGGGATGAGTAATGAGCAGTTCTTC	CASSQDIKRGMSNEQFF
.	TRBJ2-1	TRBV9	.	TGTGCCAGACCCCCTCGGGTTAGCGGCTACAATGAGCAGTTCTTC	CARPPRVSGYNEQFF
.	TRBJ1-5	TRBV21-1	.	TGTGCCAGCAACGGGACAGGGTTAAGCAATCAGCCCCAGCATTTT	CASNGTGLSNQPQHF
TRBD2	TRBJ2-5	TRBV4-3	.	TGCGCCAGCAGCCAAGGCATTACTCGCGGGGGGTACGAGGAGACCCAGTACTTC	CASSQGITRGGYEETQYF
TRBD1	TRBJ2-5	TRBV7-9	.	TGTGCCAGCAGCTTTGGACAGGGAGGCCCCCAAGAGACCCAGTACTTC	CASSFGQGGPQETQYF
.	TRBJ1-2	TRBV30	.	TGTGCCTGGAGTGCGAATAACGACAGGGGCTACACCTTC	CAWSANNDRGYTF
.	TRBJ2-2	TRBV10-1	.	TGCGCCAGCAGCCCGCACGGGTGCACCGGGGAGCTGTTTTTT	CASSPHGCTGELFF
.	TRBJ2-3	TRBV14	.	TGTGCCAGCAGCCAAGTTGGCGGAGGGGATACGCAGTATTTT	CASSQVGGGDTQYF
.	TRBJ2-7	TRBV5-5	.	TGTGCCAGCAGCTTGGGGAGGCGCGCCTACGAGCAGTACTTC	CASSLGRRAYEQYF
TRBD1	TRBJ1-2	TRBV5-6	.	TGTGCCAGCAGCATAGGACAGGGGAGCTATGGCTACACCTTC	CASSIGQGSYGYTF
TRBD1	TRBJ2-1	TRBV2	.	TGTGCCAGCAGTGTCCAGGGGGTGGGTAATGAGCAGTTCTTC	CASSVQGVGNEQFF
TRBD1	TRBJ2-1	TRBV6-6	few	TGTGCCAGCAGTACCGGGACAGGGGGTTCCTACAATGAGCAGTTCTTC	CASSTGTGGSYNEQFF
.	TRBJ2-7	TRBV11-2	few	TGTGCCAGCAGCCCCCCATCGGGTGGCTACGAGCAGTACTTC	CASSPPSGGYEQYF
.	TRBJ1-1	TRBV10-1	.	TGCGCCAGCAGTGAGTCGGGGGGTTCCACTGAAGCTTTCTTT	CASSESGGSTEAFF
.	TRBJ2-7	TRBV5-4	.	TGTGCCAGCAGCGCCCAGGACAGTTTTTACGAGCAGTACTTC	CASSAQDSFYEQYF
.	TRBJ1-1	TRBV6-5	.	TGTGCCAGCAGTTCGGTTAACACTGAAGCTTTCTTT	CASSSVNTEAFF
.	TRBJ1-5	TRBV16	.	TGTGCCAGCAGCCAATCTGAGGTTATCAGGGGCCAGCATTTT	CASSQSEVIRGQHF
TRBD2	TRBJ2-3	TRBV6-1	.	TGTGCCAGCAGTCAAGGGGGACTAGCGGGGGGGCCCTATTCAGATACGCAGTATTTT	CASSQGGLAGGPYSDTQYF
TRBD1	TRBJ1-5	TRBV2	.	TGTGCCAGCAGTGACAGGGGGGACGGGGGTTACAGGGCACCCCAGCATTTT	CASSDRGDGGYRAPQHF
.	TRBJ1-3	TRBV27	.	TGTGCCAGCTTTAACACCGCCCCCATATATTTT	CASFNTAPIYF
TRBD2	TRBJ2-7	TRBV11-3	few	TGTGCCAGCTTAGCGGGCGGTACCTACGAGCAGTACTTC	CASLAGGTYEQYF
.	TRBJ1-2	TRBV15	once	TGTGCCACCAGCAGGCGACCGACTGACTATGGCTACACCTTC	CATSRRPTDYGYTF
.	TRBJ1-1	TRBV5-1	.	TGCGCCAGCAGCTCCCAGCAGGGTTCCATGAACACTGAAGCTTTCTTT	CASSSQQGSMNTEAFF
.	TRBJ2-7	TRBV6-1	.	TGTGCCAGCAGTCGGGGATTAAGCTCCTACGAGCAGTACTTC	CASSRGLSSYEQYF
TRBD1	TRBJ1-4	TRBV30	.	TGTGCCTGGGACAGGACAGGGGTTGAAAAACTGTTTTTT	CAWDRTGVEKLFF